These 27 T cell receptor beta chains were all obtained from the same sample, sequenced in a study of blood T cell repertoires in COVID-19. Assay used: immunoSEQ multiplex PCR; TCRdb lists only in-frame clones, some missing. The data show a few hundred thousand clones, around 90% seen once. The sample taken for sequencing was peripheral blood. The receptors shown here come from a woman aged 25-40 years with COVID-19, enrolled during active disease.

The chain has TRBV10-3 and TRBJ2-7; 11 bases are a match to TRBD1. CDR1 and CDR2 from the germline V gene are ENHRY and SYGVKD. Germline trimming cut 8 bases from V and 2 bases from J; bases unmatched to any gene: 5. The CDR3 runs 14 residues. CDR3 sequence: CAIDGTGGAYEQYF. In DNA form, the CDR3 reads TGTGCCATCGACGGGACAGGGGGGGCCTACGAGCAGTACTTC.

The CDR3 nucleotides read TGTGCCTGGCGAATTGCGGGACCGACCCCTTGCACCTTC. Amino acids: CAWRIAGPTPCTF. The rearrangement links TRBV30 to TRBJ1-2; weak D call: TRBD1 (5 bases). The CDR3 extends over 13 amino acids. CDR1 is GTSNPN, CDR2 SVGIG, per germline (reference sequence). Trimming removed 5 bases from V and 13 bases from J, with 23 bases in between.

The V gene is TRBV9, the J gene TRBJ2-2; 8 bases map to TRBD1. In germline, CDR1 is SGDLS, CDR2 YYNGEE. Trimming removed 4 bases from V and 4 bases from J; junction bases left unmatched: 9. The CDR3 is 16 residues long. The CDR3 loop reads CASSNRRDRTTGELFF. The CDR3 region has the DNA TGTGCCAGCAGCAACCGCCGGGACAGGACCACCGGGGAGCTGTTTTTT.

The CDR3 sequence: CASSQDGQGSVKAFF. The CDR3 DNA follows: TGTGCCAGCAGCCAAGATGGACAGGGGTCGGTTAAAGCTTTCTTT. The genes are TRBV14 and TRBJ1-1; 9 nucleotides align to TRBD1. There are 15 residues in the CDR3. Germline CDR1 and CDR2: SGHDN and FVKESK. With V trimmed by 0 bases and J by 9 bases, 8 bases remained unmatched.

The rearrangement uses TRBV5-4 and TRBJ2-3, with D maybe TRBD1 (5 bases). V lost 5 bases to trimming and J lost 2 bases, with 24 bases between them. Germline-derived CDR1 and CDR2 are SGHNT and YYREEE (reference sequence). The CDR3 has 18 amino acids. The CDR3, as DNA: TGTGCCAGCAGTTCGACCTCGACAGCTTTCCACTTCACAGATACGCAGTATTTT. It encodes CASSSTSTAFHFTDTQYF.

The V gene is TRBV6-2 or TRBV6-3, the J gene TRBJ2-3; TRBD1 agrees at 8 bases. CDR1 MNHEY and CDR2 SVGEGT come from the germline V gene. The junction had 18 bases not matched to a gene; V was cut back by 5 bases and J by 2 bases. The CDR3 runs 19 residues. The DNA for the CDR3 is TGTGCCAGCAGTGAGAACCGGGACAGGCTCATACCAGTCACAGATACGCAGTATTTT. Translated: CASSENRDRLIPVTDTQYF.

This clone was detected once. The chain carries TRBV2 and TRBJ2-3; TRBD1 matches 7 bases. In germline, CDR1 is SNHLY, CDR2 FYNNEI. Germline trimming cut 5 bases from V and 7 bases from J; bases unmatched to any gene: 15. CDR3 length: 16 residues. The DNA for the CDR3 is TGTGCCAGCAGTCCCCCGAGGACAGGCGATGGAAATACGCAGTATTTT. Translated: CASSPPRTGDGNTQYF. The variable domain in full, with the rest retrieved from reference TRBV2 and TRBJ2-3, is EPEVTQTPSHQVTQMGQEVILRCVPISNHLYFYWYRQILGQKVEFLVSFYNNEISEKSEIFDDQFSVERPDGSNFTLKIRSTKLEDSAMYFCASSPPRTGDGNTQYFGPGTRLTVL.

V gene TRBV14 combines with J gene TRBJ1-6; the D gene is possibly TRBD1 (5 bases). Germline V gene lookup returns CDR1 SGHDN and CDR2 FVKESK. V was trimmed by 4 bases and J by 4 bases, leaving 8 bases between them. The CDR3 consists of 14 residues. This chain's CDR3 is CASSRGQYNSPLHF. The CDR3 DNA reads TGTGCCAGCAGCCGAGGACAATATAATTCACCCCTCCACTTT.

The chain is built from TRBV6-5 and TRBJ2-3, with TRBD1 identical over 7 bases. The CDR3 extends over 15 amino acids. J gave up 6 bases and V 1 base, and 7 bases lay outside the gene matches. From germline, CDR1 is MNHEY and CDR2 SVGAGI. The CDR3 loop is CASSYLGQGVDTQYF. The CDR3 region has the DNA TGTGCCAGCAGTTACTTAGGGCAGGGGGTCGATACGCAGTATTTT.

The rearrangement joins TRBV6-5 to TRBJ1-1, with D possibly being TRBD1 (6 bases). Germline V gives CDR1 MNHEY, CDR2 SVGAGI. This CDR3 spans 11 amino acids. The ends were cut back, 8 bases at V and 8 bases at J, with 12 bases in the middle. CDR3 residues: CASGAGTEAFF. CDR3 coding DNA: TGTGCCAGCGGGGCCGGGACAGAAGCTTTCTTT.

The V gene is TRBV10-3, the J gene TRBJ2-7, with 8 bases aligning to TRBD1. This CDR3 has 15 amino acids. Per the germline V gene, CDR1 is ENHRY and CDR2 is SYGVKD. The V gene end was trimmed by 3 bases and the J gene end by 1 base; junction bases not matched to a gene: 5. CDR3 DNA: TGTGCCATCAGTGAAAGGGACAGGTATTCCTACGAGCAGTACGTC. This sequence encodes CAISERDRYSYEQYV.

For this clone: Different DNA sequences within this sample yield the same CDR3. V gene TRBV19 combines with J gene TRBJ1-2, with unresolved D. Trimming took 2 bases from V and 4 from J, leaving 8 bases between them. Germline CDR1 and CDR2: LNHDA and SQIVND (reference sequence). This CDR3 spans 13 amino acids. The CDR3: CASSISPGYGYTF. The CDR3 nucleotides are TGTGCCAGTAGTATAAGTCCAGGCTATGGCTACACCTTC.

V gene TRBV28 combines with J gene TRBJ1-6; D gene uncertain. The CDR3 loop spans 13 amino acids. Germline-derived CDR1 and CDR2 are MDHEN and SYDVKM. Trimming stripped 8 bases from V and 10 bases from J, with 15 bases between. DNA for the CDR3: TGTGCCAGCCAAGAATTTCCCCGGTCACCCCTCCACTTT. Translation: CASQEFPRSPLHF.

The chain has TRBV7-9 and TRBJ1-6; 8 bases fit TRBD1. Germline V gene data show CDR1 as SEHNR and CDR2 as FQNEAQ (reference sequence). CDR3 length: 15 amino acids. The V and J ends lost 1 base and 7 bases, in that order; junction bases with no gene match: 3. CDR3 loop: CASSLVTGANSPLHF. In nucleotides, the CDR3 is TGTGCCAGCAGCTTAGTGACAGGGGCGAATTCACCCCTCCACTTT.

The V gene is TRBV19, the J gene TRBJ2-1, with 8 bases identical to TRBD2. This CDR3 comprises 16 residues. J was trimmed by 2 bases and V by 0 bases; bases with no gene match: 3. In germline, CDR1 is LNHDA, CDR2 SQIVND (reference sequence). The CDR3, as DNA: TGTGCCAGTAGTATAGATCGGCGGGGGGCCTACAATGAGCAGTTCTTC. Protein product: CASSIDRRGAYNEQFF.

This rearrangement joins TRBV6-5 to TRBJ2-7; perhaps TRBD1 as D (6 bases). CDR3 length equals 14 residues. The germline V and J ends were trimmed by 6 bases and 2 bases, with 14 bases remaining between them. CDR1 MNHEY and CDR2 SVGAGI come from the germline V gene. CDR3 sequence: CASRSPTGTYEQYF. In DNA, the CDR3 is TGTGCCAGCAGGTCCCCTACAGGGACCTACGAGCAGTACTTC.

The rearrangement joins TRBV18 to TRBJ1-1; D unclear. CDR3 length equals 14 residues. Germline CDR1 is KGHSH and CDR2 is LQKENI. With 2 bases removed from V and 5 bases from J, the gap between germline ends came to 12 bases. CDR3 DNA sequence: TGTGCCAGCTCACCAAACGCAGGAGGAACTGAAGCTTTCTTT. This gives the protein CASSPNAGGTEAFF.

This clone was picked up a small number of times. The genes are TRBV5-1 and TRBJ2-2; TRBD2 matches at 10 bases. V dropped 0 bases and J dropped 7; count of bases not matched to a gene: 9. Germline assignment: CDR1 SGHRS and CDR2 YFSETQ. CDR3 length: 17 amino acids. CDR3 sequence: CASSLAALAGVDGELFF. The CDR3 bases are TGCGCCAGCAGCTTGGCCGCGCTAGCGGGAGTTGACGGGGAGCTGTTTTTT.

CDR3 in amino acids: CAIKSHDLGGYTF. The CDR3 DNA reads TGTGCCATCAAGAGTCATGATCTGGGCGGCTACACCTTC. The chain joins TRBV10-3 to TRBJ1-2; D is undetermined. V shed 7 bases and J shed 8 bases, with 17 bases lying between them. From germline, CDR1 is ENHRY and CDR2 SYGVKD. The CDR3 is 13 residues long.

This clone was seen only once. This chain uses TRBV15 with TRBJ1-6, with no clear D. The CDR3 loop spans 15 amino acids. The V and J ends lost 3 bases and 8 bases respectively, with 14 bases between them. Germline CDR1 reads LNHNV; CDR2 reads YYDKDF (reference sequence). The CDR3 loop is CATSRHKLIDSPLHF. For the CDR3, the DNA is TGTGCCACCAGCAGGCACAAATTGATCGATTCACCCCTCCACTTT. The full variable domain, its missing parts supplied by reference TRBV15 and TRBJ1-6, is DAMVIQNPRYQVTQFGKPVTLSCSQTLNHNVMYWYQQKSSQAPKLLFHYYDKDFNNEADTPDNFQSRRPNTSFCFLDIRSPGLGDTAMYLCATSRHKLIDSPLHFGNGTRLTVT.

This clone has a single count. The chain combines TRBV28 with TRBJ1-5; D possibly corresponds to TRBD1 (5 bases). The germline V gene encodes CDR1 MDHEN and CDR2 SYDVKM. V was pared by 8 bases and J by 7 bases, with 18 bases between. This CDR3 has 14 residues. CDR3 in DNA: TGTGCCAGCGATCCAGGGTACCTAGGGCAGCCCCAGCATTTT. The encoded protein is CASDPGYLGQPQHF.

The rearrangement uses TRBV5-1 and TRBJ1-2; maybe TRBD1 (6 bases). Between the trimmed V and J ends, which lost 1 base and 6 bases, there was a span of 16 bases. From germline, CDR1 is SGHRS and CDR2 YFSETQ. This CDR3 spans 15 amino acids. CDR3 nucleotides: TGCGCCAGCAGCTTGTCACCCCAGGGGCGAGATGGCTACACCTTC. It specifies CASSLSPQGRDGYTF.

V is TRBV6-1 and J is TRBJ2-7; maybe TRBD1 (5 bases). The CDR3 has 13 residues. The V end lost 3 bases, the J end lost 6 bases, and 12 bases lay between the germline ends. Germline CDR1 and CDR2: MNHNS and SASEGT. Here the CDR3 DNA reads TGTGCCAGCAGTGACGGCAGGGTCGGCGAGCAGTACTTC. Residues: CASSDGRVGEQYF.

The V gene is TRBV4-1, the J gene TRBJ2-5; 13 nucleotides match TRBD2. The CDR3 is made up of 16 amino acids. Unmatched junction bases numbered 3, after V lost 2 bases and J lost 3 bases. Germline-derived CDR1 and CDR2 are MGHRA and YSYEKL. The CDR3 region is CASSQKTSGRKETQYF. The CDR3 DNA follows: TGCGCCAGCAGCCAAAAGACTAGCGGGAGGAAAGAGACCCAGTACTTC.

This chain uses TRBV19 with TRBJ2-1; TRBD1 agrees at 8 bases. The CDR3 has 17 residues. Losses at the gene ends were 0 bases for V and 6 bases for J; bases not matched to a gene: 10. Germline CDR1 is LNHDA and CDR2 is SQIVND (reference sequence). The CDR3 DNA reads TGTGCCAGTAGTATAGAGGGGGCCAGGGGGCGCGTCAATGAGCAGTTCTTC. As protein: CASSIEGARGRVNEQFF.

In regard to this clone: The same CDR3 also results from other DNA sequences found in this sample. The chain recombines TRBV11-1 with TRBJ2-7; D is perhaps TRBD1 (6 bases). The V gene's germline CDR1 is SGHAT and CDR2 FQDESV (reference sequence). There are 13 residues in the CDR3. V shed 4 bases and J shed 3 bases, with 10 bases lying between them. The DNA for the CDR3 is TGTGCCAGCAGCTCAGAGGACAGCTACGAGCAGTACTTC. Translating gives CASSSEDSYEQYF.

Remarks on this clone: This same CDR3 is encoded by further DNA sequences in the sample. This rearrangement joins TRBV4-1 to TRBJ1-1; 7 bases are shared with TRBD1. Germline values: CDR1 MGHRA, CDR2 YSYEKL. The ends lost 6 bases at V and 5 bases at J; junction bases unmatched: 6. This CDR3 is 13 amino acids long. CDR3 DNA sequence: TGCGCCAGCAGTCCAGACAGGGTTACTGAAGCTTTCTTT. The encoded protein is CASSPDRVTEAFF.